Presented here are 27 T cell receptor beta chains from one specimen sequenced in a study of cytomegalovirus exposure and HLA in healthy donors. The PCR employed 60 Vbeta primers together with 13 Jbeta primers. TCRdb keeps only in-frame clones here, not all; method: immunoSEQ multiplex PCR. The sample has about 130,000 clones, roughly 70% seen once. The sequencing sample was made of PBMCs. Receptors were obtained from a man aged 18-30 years in good health and CMV-seropositive.

The chain carries TRBV5-4 and TRBJ1-2; a possible D gene is TRBD1 (6 bases). The CDR3 has 16 amino acids. V was cut by 4 bases and J by 4 bases, with 20 bases left in between. Germline loops: CDR1 SGHNT, CDR2 YYREEE (reference sequence). The chain's CDR3 is CASSHRDTERGYGYTF. The CDR3 DNA reads TGTGCCAGCAGCCACCGGGACACTGAAAGGGGCTATGGCTACACCTTC.

J is TRBJ2-3 and V is TRBV6-5, with 8 positions matching TRBD1. V shed 5 bases, J shed 2 bases, and the junction held 3 bases outside the gene matches. The germline CDR1 and CDR2 sequences are MNHEY and SVGAGI. This CDR3 comprises 14 residues. The CDR3 reads CASSRDRFTDTQYF. DNA for the CDR3: TGTGCCAGCAGTCGGGACAGGTTCACAGATACGCAGTATTTT.

The chain links TRBV6-6 to TRBJ1-5; maybe TRBD1 (5 bases). With 2 bases removed from V and 0 bases from J, the gap between germline ends came to 11 bases. The length of the CDR3 is 16 residues. The germline CDR1 and CDR2 sequences are MNHNY and SVGAGI (reference sequence). CDR3 DNA: TGTGCCAGCAGTTACAGCGGGGGTTCTAGCAATCAGCCCCAGCATTTT. It codes for CASSYSGGSSNQPQHF.

J is TRBJ1-6 and V is TRBV6-5, with a tentative D call TRBD1 (6 bases). This CDR3 contains 16 residues. Trimming removed 2 bases from V and 9 bases from J, with 17 bases in between. CDR1 and CDR2 from the germline V gene are MNHEY and SVGAGI. CDR3 nucleotides: TGTGCCAGCAGTTACGGGTTCGGGGGGGCCGGTTCACCCCTCCACTTT. This codes for CASSYGFGGAGSPLHF.

The chain has TRBV28 and TRBJ2-1; 7 bases align to TRBD2. From germline, CDR1 is MDHEN and CDR2 SYDVKM. The CDR3 contains 17 residues. V was clipped by 7 bases and J by 0 bases; unmatched bases: 12. The CDR3 region has the DNA TGTGCCAGCACCTTCGGTTGGGGGGGAAGCTCCTACAATGAGCAGTTCTTC. It yields the protein CASTFGWGGSSYNEQFF.

The chain carries TRBV6-1 and TRBJ2-5; 9 nucleotides line up with TRBD1. The closer fit of TRBJ2-7 to the DNA end suggests the J call may be wrong. CDR1 is MNHNS, CDR2 SASEGT, per germline. CDR3 length: 14 amino acids. CDR3 nucleotide sequence: TGTGCCAGCAGTGAAGTAGGGACAGGGACCGAGCAGTACTTC. This codes for CASSEVGTGTEQYF.

V and J are TRBV2 and TRBJ2-7; 9 bases are a match to TRBD1. Unmatched junction bases numbered 12, after V lost 6 bases and J lost 0 bases. The germline V gene has CDR1 SNHLY and CDR2 FYNNEI. There are 17 residues in the CDR3. In nucleotides, the CDR3 is TGTGCCAGCAGGATACTTGACAGGGGGGCGAGCTCCTACGAGCAGTACTTC. It specifies CASRILDRGASSYEQYF.

The chain is built from TRBV7-2 and TRBJ2-1, with a weak D call TRBD2 (6 bases). This CDR3 comprises 17 residues. Germline CDR1 is SGHTA and CDR2 is FQGNSA. V was cut by 1 base and J by 0 bases, with 13 bases left in between. DNA for the CDR3: TGTGCCAGCAGCTTAGTCGCTAGCGCCGGCTCCTACAATGAGCAGTTCTTC. It yields the protein CASSLVASAGSYNEQFF.

This chain joins TRBV10-3 and TRBJ1-3, with D possibly being TRBD1 (6 bases). V shed 6 bases and J shed 2 bases, with 11 bases lying between them. Germline-derived CDR1 and CDR2 are ENHRY and SYGVKD. The CDR3 totals 14 residues. In nucleotides, the CDR3 is TGTGCCATCAGGAAAGGGGGAACTGGAAACACCATATATTTT. Amino acid sequence: CAIRKGGTGNTIYF.

The J gene is TRBJ1-6, the V gene TRBV7-2; maybe TRBD1 (6 bases). Germline V lookup: CDR1 SGHTA, CDR2 FQGNSA. The length of the CDR3 is 17 residues. Between the trimmed V and J ends, which lost 1 base and 7 bases, there was a span of 17 bases. This chain's CDR3 is CASSLDPTGFGNSPLHF. CDR3 coding DNA: TGTGCCAGCAGCTTAGACCCGACAGGTTTTGGGAATTCACCCCTCCACTTT.

The chain recombines TRBV7-3 with TRBJ2-1; TRBD2 is a possible D gene (5 bases). The CDR3 sequence is 15 residues long. V lost 2 bases to trimming and J lost 5 bases, with 13 bases between them. The germline CDR1 and CDR2 sequences are SGHTA and FQGTGA. The DNA for the CDR3 is TGTGCCAGCAGCTTACGTCCTAGCCGGGACAATGAGCAGTTCTTC. Its protein is CASSLRPSRDNEQFF.

The chain uses TRBV7-3 and TRBJ1-1; 9 positions match TRBD1. CDR3 size: 13 residues. Trimming removed 2 bases from V and 5 bases from J; junction bases left unmatched: 0. Germline-derived CDR1 and CDR2 are SGHTA and FQGTGA. CDR3 bases: TGTGCCAGCAGCTTAGGACAGGGGACTGAAGCTTTCTTT. The encoded protein is CASSLGQGTEAFF.

CDR3 residues: CASSLSTGWSYEQYF. In DNA form, the CDR3 reads TGTGCCAGCAGCTTATCTACAGGGTGGTCCTACGAGCAGTACTTC. The chain couples TRBV7-2 to TRBJ2-7, with a tentative D call TRBD1 (6 bases). The V end was cut by 2 bases, the J end by 1 base, with 12 bases between. The germline V gene has CDR1 SGHTA and CDR2 FQGNSA. The CDR3 spans 15 residues.

This rearrangement joins TRBV19 to TRBJ1-1, with no clear D. Trimming left V 5 bases short and J 3 bases short, with 7 bases between. Germline V gene data show CDR1 as LNHDA and CDR2 as SQIVND (reference sequence). This CDR3 has 12 residues. The CDR3 reads CASSRVYTEAFF. CDR3 coding DNA: TGTGCCAGTAGTCGGGTCTACACTGAAGCTTTCTTT.

Only a few counts were recorded for this clone. This sequence joins TRBV7-9 and TRBJ1-1; D is unclear. The V end lost 5 bases, the J end lost 10 bases, and 11 bases lay between the germline ends. This CDR3 is built from 11 residues. Per germline, CDR1 SEHNR and CDR2 FQNEAQ (reference sequence). The CDR3 reads CASSINSGAFF. The CDR3 bases are TGTGCCAGCAGCATAAATAGCGGAGCTTTCTTT.

This clone was picked up a small number of times. The V and J genes are TRBV28 and TRBJ2-4, with a possible D match to TRBD2 (5 bases). The CDR3 contains 19 residues. Germline V gives CDR1 MDHEN, CDR2 SYDVKM. V shed 3 bases and J shed 1 base, with 22 bases lying between them. The CDR3 loop reads CASSLRGSSPPLAKNIQYF. CDR3 bases: TGTGCCAGCAGTTTGAGAGGGAGTTCGCCCCCACTGGCCAAAAACATTCAGTACTTC.

The rearrangement links TRBV9 to TRBJ2-3, with 13 positions matching TRBD2. J lost 4 bases, V lost 6 bases, and 11 bases had no gene match. The V gene's germline CDR1 is SGDLS and CDR2 YYNGEE. The CDR3 length is 17 residues. CDR3 nucleotides: TGTGCCAGCACCTCACCTTTGACTAGCGGGAGGTCAGATACGCAGTATTTT. This codes for CASTSPLTSGRSDTQYF.

The J gene is TRBJ1-1, the V gene TRBV19; a weak D match, TRBD1 (5 bases). Germline V lookup: CDR1 LNHDA, CDR2 SQIVND (reference sequence). This CDR3 is built from 14 residues. V was clipped by 3 bases and J by 5 bases, with 13 bases between them. The CDR3 protein is CASSMEGLGTEAFF. The DNA of the CDR3 is TGTGCCAGTAGTATGGAGGGGCTAGGGACTGAAGCTTTCTTT.

This chain uses TRBV19 with TRBJ2-6; the D is unclear. The CDR3 totals 16 residues. The V gene's germline CDR1 is LNHDA and CDR2 SQIVND (reference sequence). Deletions cut 6 bases from V and 2 bases from J, with 14 bases between. In nucleotides, the CDR3 is TGTGCCAGTAGCCCAAGGCTAGATGCTGGGGCCAACGTCCTGACTTTC. Its protein product is CASSPRLDAGANVLTF.

In its sample, this clone was seen once. This chain uses TRBV4-1 with TRBJ1-5; a possible D gene is TRBD1 (5 bases). The V end lost 5 bases, the J end lost 6 bases, and 11 bases lay between the germline ends. This CDR3 has 13 amino acids. Germline values: CDR1 MGHRA, CDR2 YSYEKL. CDR3 loop: CASSGGVSQPQHF. CDR3 in DNA: TGCGCCAGCAGCGGGGGGGTTTCTCAGCCCCAGCATTTT.

The chain uses TRBV29-1 and TRBJ2-5; TRBD2 is a possible D gene (6 bases). V lost 6 bases and J lost 5, with 16 bases in between. This CDR3 spans 13 amino acids. Germline lookup yields CDR1 SQVTM and CDR2 ANQGSEA. CDR3 sequence: CSVPGGDGETQYF. In DNA, the CDR3 is TGCAGCGTCCCCGGAGGGGACGGGGAGACCCAGTACTTC.

V gene TRBV6-6 combines with J gene TRBJ1-1; D is uncertain. Trimming shortened V by 10 bases and J by 0 bases, and 12 bases separated the two germline ends. Germline V CDR1 and CDR2: MNHNY, SVGAGI (reference sequence). The CDR3 consists of 13 residues. The CDR3 DNA reads TGTGCCACCGAGGATCTAATGAACACTGAAGCTTTCTTT. Amino acids: CATEDLMNTEAFF.

V and J are TRBV27 and TRBJ2-7; D may be TRBD2 (6 bases). This CDR3 has 18 amino acids. Germline V gene sequence: CDR1 MNHEY, CDR2 SMNVEV (reference sequence). V was cut by 3 bases and J by 2 bases, with 23 bases left in between. The CDR3 bases are TGTGCCAGCAGTTTTTTGGGCGTGGGAGGATCCTATCCCTACGAGCAGTACTTC. Protein product: CASSFLGVGGSYPYEQYF.

The rearrangement uses TRBV9 and TRBJ2-7; D gene uncertain. This CDR3 has 14 amino acids. Trimming left V 2 bases short and J 2 bases short, with 11 bases between. Germline values: CDR1 SGDLS, CDR2 YYNGEE. Here the CDR3 reads CASSVSAEAYEQYF. CDR3 in DNA: TGTGCCAGCAGCGTGTCGGCAGAGGCCTACGAGCAGTACTTC. Complete variable domain (other parts from reference TRBV9 and TRBJ2-7): DSGVTQTPKHLITATGQRVTLRCSPRSGDLSVYWYQQSLDQGLQFLIQYYNGEERAKGNILERFSAQQFPDLHSELNLSSLELGDSALYFCASSVSAEAYEQYFGPGTRLTVT.

On this clone itself: The same CDR3 arises from other DNA sequences in this sample as well. The chain carries TRBV29-1 and TRBJ2-5, with D tentatively TRBD1 (5 bases). Germline CDR1 and CDR2: SQVTM and ANQGSEA. The CDR3 runs to 12 residues. V lost 6 bases and J 4 bases, leaving 12 bases between the germline ends. For the CDR3, the DNA is TGCAGCGTCCCCGGTCAGGGAGAGACCCAGTACTTC. It encodes CSVPGQGETQYF.

This clone occurred once. The V call is TRBV28, the J call TRBJ1-4; 8 bases line up with TRBD1. The CDR3 runs 14 residues. CDR1 is MDHEN, CDR2 SYDVKM, per germline. Trimming at V came to 6 bases and at J to 7 bases, leaving 7 bases not matched to a gene. In nucleotides, the CDR3 is TGTGCCAGCAGGCGGACAGGGCGGGGTGAAAAACTGTTTTTT. This encodes CASRRTGRGEKLFF.

DNA of the CDR3: TGTGCCAGCAGCCAAGAAATAGGGGTCGGTGAAAAACTGTTTTTT. This codes for CASSQEIGVGEKLFF. The chain links TRBV4-2 to TRBJ1-4, with D possibly matching TRBD1 (5 bases). Looked up from germline, CDR1 is LGHNA and CDR2 is YNFKEQ. This CDR3 region has 15 residues. Trimming pared 0 bases from V and 7 bases from J, leaving 12 bases between.